A selection of T cell receptor beta chains follows, all from one sample in a study of T cell responses to AZD1222 COVID-19 vaccine. Assay: immunoSEQ multiplex PCR; the TCRdb copy retains only in-frame clones and omits some. Of fewer than 130,000 clones in the sample, around 94% were seen once. The sample here was peripheral blood, taken on day 0 of AZD1222 vaccination. The receptor set was obtained from an adult in good health. Both conserved end residues are part of each CDR3. A D gene is named only where the DNA matches it firmly. Where a row states a size, it is once, few, many or the class of an expanded clone; other rows omit it.

size: NA
J: TRBJ1-6
V: TRBV7-2
D: NA
CDR3: CASSLGSQLNSPLHF
DNA: TGTGCCAGCAGCTTAGGCTCCCAGCTAAATTCACCCCTCCACTTT

size: NA
J: TRBJ2-3
V: TRBV7-2
D: TRBD2
CDR3: CASRPWTSGRSSTDTQYF
DNA: TGTGCCAGCAGACCTTGGACTAGCGGAAGATCTAGCACAGATACGCAGTATTTT

size: NA
J: TRBJ1-5
V: TRBV6-6
D: NA
CDR3: CASSDLGAGNQPQHF
DNA: TGTGCCAGCAGTGACCTCGGGGCGGGGAATCAGCCCCAGCATTTT

size: NA
J: TRBJ2-1
V: TRBV9
D: NA
CDR3: CASSPRGHRSYNEQFF
DNA: TGTGCCAGCAGCCCCCGGGGGCATCGGTCTTACAATGAGCAGTTCTTC

size: NA
J: TRBJ1-1
V: TRBV5-4
D: NA
CDR3: CASRRGTSGAEAFF
DNA: TGTGCCAGCAGGCGAGGGACCTCCGGCGCTGAAGCTTTCTTT

size: NA
J: TRBJ1-1
V: TRBV30
D: NA
CDR3: CAWSVHVNTEAFF
DNA: TGTGCCTGGAGTGTACACGTGAACACTGAAGCTTTCTTT

size: once
J: TRBJ1-1
V: TRBV7-2
D: NA
CDR3: CASKPSRAGGNTEAFF
DNA: TGTGCCAGCAAACCTAGCCGAGCCGGAGGGAACACTGAAGCTTTCTTT

size: once
J: TRBJ2-1
V: TRBV19
D: NA
CDR3: CASSMGPQIPNEQFF
DNA: TGTGCCAGTAGTATGGGCCCTCAGATCCCGAATGAGCAGTTCTTC

size: NA
J: TRBJ1-1
V: TRBV12-5
D: TRBD1
CDR3: CASGFRGTEAFF
DNA: TGTGCTAGTGGTTTCAGGGGGACTGAAGCTTTCTTT

size: NA
J: TRBJ1-4
V: TRBV11-3
D: NA
CDR3: CASSLVLDEKLFF
DNA: TGTGCCAGCAGCTTAGTACTGGATGAAAAACTGTTTTTT

size: NA
J: TRBJ2-1
V: TRBV3-1/TRBV3-2
D: NA
CDR3: CASRSSYNEQFF
DNA: TGTGCCAGCAGGAGCTCCTACAATGAGCAGTTCTTC

size: NA
J: TRBJ1-2
V: TRBV6-5
D: NA
CDR3: CASTSGTVPHYGYTF
DNA: TGTGCCAGCACGTCAGGGACGGTCCCGCACTATGGCTACACCTTC

size: NA
J: TRBJ1-2
V: TRBV4-1
D: NA
CDR3: CASTDTPGKVGYTF
DNA: TGCGCCAGCACAGATACACCGGGGAAGGTTGGCTACACCTTC

size: few
J: TRBJ2-1
V: TRBV25-1
D: NA
CDR3: CASSEYRLGAHDEQFF
DNA: TGTGCCAGCAGTGAATATCGCTTGGGGGCACACGATGAGCAGTTCTTC

size: NA
J: TRBJ1-1
V: TRBV2
D: NA
CDR3: CASQSLGAEAFF
DNA: TGTGCCAGTCAAAGTTTAGGGGCTGAAGCTTTCTTT

size: NA
J: TRBJ1-5
V: TRBV15
D: NA
CDR3: CATSSRDVGRPQHF
DNA: TGTGCCACCAGTAGCCGGGACGTTGGGAGGCCCCAGCATTTT

size: NA
J: TRBJ1-5
V: TRBV7-8
D: TRBD1
CDR3: CASRLGRTGKLHQPQHF
DNA: TGTGCCAGCAGACTAGGGAGGACAGGGAAACTCCATCAGCCCCAGCATTTT

size: NA
J: TRBJ2-2
V: TRBV29-1
D: NA
CDR3: CSVASYGNTGELFF
DNA: TGCAGCGTTGCTTCGTACGGGAACACCGGGGAGCTGTTTTTT

size: NA
J: TRBJ1-4
V: TRBV27
D: TRBD1
CDR3: CASSIPWYPGGPGEKLFF
DNA: TGTGCCAGCAGTATCCCTTGGTATCCAGGGGGGCCGGGGGAAAAACTGTTTTTT

size: NA
J: TRBJ2-7
V: TRBV27
D: NA
CDR3: CASSLSLGDVQYF
DNA: TGTGCCAGCAGTTTATCCCTGGGGGATGTGCAGTACTTC

size: NA
J: TRBJ1-1
V: TRBV28
D: NA
CDR3: CASRPRPRRTEAFF
DNA: TGTGCCAGCAGACCCCGCCCCAGGCGGACTGAAGCTTTCTTT

size: NA
J: TRBJ2-5
V: TRBV7-9
D: TRBD1
CDR3: CASSLVETGRETQYF
DNA: TGTGCCAGCAGCTTAGTGGAGACAGGGCGGGAGACCCAGTACTTC

size: NA
J: TRBJ1-2
V: TRBV7-9
D: NA
CDR3: CASSSQAISGPLDGYTF
DNA: TGTGCCAGCAGCTCACAAGCGATATCAGGACCGCTGGACGGCTACACCTTC

size: NA
J: TRBJ2-4
V: TRBV6-5
D: TRBD1
CDR3: CASSPRQGVNIQYF
DNA: TGTGCCAGCAGTCCCCGACAGGGGGTAAACATTCAGTACTTC

size: NA
J: TRBJ2-7
V: TRBV19
D: NA
CDR3: CASSYQGLPYEQYF
DNA: TGTGCCAGTAGTTACCAAGGATTACCCTACGAGCAGTACTTC

size: NA
J: TRBJ1-5
V: TRBV10-2
D: NA
CDR3: CASSESGQFNQPQHF
DNA: TGCGCCAGCAGTGAGTCCGGCCAGTTCAATCAGCCCCAGCATTTT

size: NA
J: TRBJ2-6
V: TRBV28
D: NA
CDR3: CASSSPYSGANVLTF
DNA: TGTGCCAGCAGTTCTCCATACTCTGGGGCCAACGTCCTGACTTTC

size: NA
J: TRBJ1-1
V: TRBV11-3
D: NA
CDR3: CASSPNGRAGTEAFF
DNA: TGTGCCAGCAGCCCGAATGGCAGAGCAGGCACTGAAGCTTTCTTT

size: NA
J: TRBJ2-5
V: TRBV11-3
D: TRBD1
CDR3: CASSLGTGGQETQYF
DNA: TGTGCCAGCAGCCTCGGGACAGGGGGTCAAGAGACCCAGTACTTC

size: NA
J: TRBJ1-2
V: TRBV28
D: NA
CDR3: CASSSGAYGYTF
DNA: TGTGCCAGCAGCTCCGGGGCGTATGGCTACACCTTC

size: NA
J: TRBJ2-7
V: TRBV4-1
D: NA
CDR3: CASSQVFRDENYEQYF
DNA: TGCGCCAGCAGCCAAGTATTTCGTGATGAGAACTACGAGCAGTACTTC

size: NA
J: TRBJ2-1
V: TRBV6-1
D: TRBD2
CDR3: CASSASGTSGTYNEQFF
DNA: TGTGCCAGCAGTGCTTCCGGGACTAGCGGGACCTACAATGAGCAGTTCTTC

size: NA
J: TRBJ1-1
V: TRBV7-2
D: NA
CDR3: CASSQSGVQAFF
DNA: TGTGCCAGCAGTCAAAGCGGGGTGCAAGCTTTCTTT

size: NA
J: TRBJ2-3
V: TRBV4-3
D: TRBD2
CDR3: CASSQDPALAGITDTQYF
DNA: TGCGCCAGCAGCCAAGATCCCGCACTAGCGGGGATTACAGATACGCAGTATTTT

size: NA
J: TRBJ2-1
V: TRBV30
D: NA
CDR3: CAWSVPAKYNEQFF
DNA: TGTGCCTGGAGTGTACCCGCCAAGTACAATGAGCAGTTCTTC

size: NA
J: TRBJ2-5
V: TRBV7-8
D: NA
CDR3: CASRSGQQETQYF
DNA: TGTGCCAGCAGATCCGGACAGCAAGAGACCCAGTACTTC

size: NA
J: TRBJ2-1
V: TRBV19
D: NA
CDR3: CASTTGGAYNEQFF
DNA: TGTGCCAGTACGACGGGGGGCGCCTACAATGAGCAGTTCTTC

size: once
J: TRBJ2-5
V: TRBV7-9
D: NA
CDR3: CASSLAAETQYF
DNA: TGTGCCAGCAGCTTAGCTGCGGAGACCCAGTACTTC

size: NA
J: TRBJ2-5
V: TRBV7-5
D: NA
CDR3: CARSYGPETQYF
DNA: TGTGCCAGAAGCTACGGCCCAGAGACCCAGTACTTC

size: NA
J: TRBJ2-7
V: TRBV27
D: TRBD1
CDR3: CASSLKGTGAYEQYF
DNA: TGTGCCAGCAGTTTAAAGGGGACAGGGGCCTACGAGCAGTACTTC

size: NA
J: TRBJ1-4
V: TRBV6-5
D: NA
CDR3: CASSGPRGEKLFF
DNA: TGTGCCAGCTCCGGGCCACGGGGCGAAAAACTGTTTTTT

size: NA
J: TRBJ2-2
V: TRBV5-1
D: NA
CDR3: CASSLVTGTTGELFF
DNA: TGCGCCAGCAGCTTGGTTACAGGGACCACCGGGGAGCTGTTTTTT

size: few
J: TRBJ2-7
V: TRBV2
D: NA
CDR3: CASSGGASEQYF
DNA: TGTGCCAGCAGCGGTGGGGCGTCCGAGCAGTACTTC

size: few
J: TRBJ1-6
V: TRBV20-1
D: TRBD1
CDR3: CSASTAGGESSPLHF
DNA: TGCAGTGCTAGTACCGCAGGGGGTGAGAGTTCACCCCTCCACTTT

size: NA
J: TRBJ1-4
V: TRBV14
D: NA
CDR3: CASSQGASWGANEKLFF
DNA: TGTGCCAGCAGCCAAGGAGCCAGCTGGGGAGCTAATGAAAAACTGTTTTTT

size: NA
J: TRBJ1-1
V: TRBV28
D: NA
CDR3: CASGRVYEAFF
DNA: TGTGCCAGTGGCCGGGTTTATGAAGCTTTCTTT

size: NA
J: TRBJ1-1
V: TRBV18
D: TRBD1
CDR3: CASSQKGGQGGTEAFF
DNA: TGTGCCAGCTCACAGAAGGGCGGACAGGGAGGGACTGAAGCTTTCTTT

size: NA
J: TRBJ2-1
V: TRBV7-6
D: TRBD2
CDR3: CASSAGTSAVNEQFF
DNA: TGTGCCAGCAGCGCCGGGACTAGCGCTGTCAATGAGCAGTTCTTC

size: NA
J: TRBJ1-1
V: TRBV6-6
D: NA
CDR3: CASSYREEAFF
DNA: TGTGCCAGCAGTTACAGGGAGGAAGCTTTCTTT

size: NA
J: TRBJ2-7
V: TRBV6-5
D: TRBD1
CDR3: CASRGTAPYEQYF
DNA: TGTGCCAGCAGGGGGACAGCCCCCTACGAGCAGTACTTC

size: NA
J: TRBJ2-1
V: TRBV6-2/TRBV6-3
D: NA
CDR3: CASSYPDRSSYNEQFF
DNA: TGTGCCAGCAGTTATCCTGACAGGAGCTCCTACAATGAGCAGTTCTTC

size: NA
J: TRBJ1-2
V: TRBV4-3
D: TRBD1
CDR3: CASSQDRTGGYGYTF
DNA: TGCGCCAGCAGCCAAGACAGGACAGGGGGGTACGGCTACACCTTC

size: NA
J: TRBJ1-5
V: TRBV6-5
D: NA
CDR3: CATKRGRDQPQHF
DNA: TGTGCCACCAAGAGGGGGAGAGATCAGCCCCAGCATTTT

size: NA
J: TRBJ1-2
V: TRBV11-3
D: NA
CDR3: CASSSYETENYGYTF
DNA: TGTGCCAGCAGCTCGTACGAGACAGAAAACTATGGCTACACCTTC